The 26 T cell receptor beta chains given below trace back to one sample, sequenced in a study of shared clonotypes between healthy human individuals. Naive-designated CD8 cells lacked CD45RO, were positively enriched for CCR7, and omitted terminally differentiated effector memory CD45RA+ cells. Profiling relied on immunoSEQ multiplex PCR, and the TCRdb table lists in-frame clones only, not all of them. The sample shows hundreds of thousands of clones, 90% to 97% of them seen only once. The sample comprised naive CD8+ T cells sorted from blood. The source of these receptors is a young woman in good health.

This clone was recorded once. The chain links TRBV9 to TRBJ2-7; the match to TRBD2 covers 14 bases. There are 16 residues in the CDR3. Looked up from germline, CDR1 is SGDLS and CDR2 is YYNGEE. V lost 4 bases, J lost 7 bases, and 10 bases stayed unmatched. CDR3 nucleotide sequence: TGTGCCAGCAGCCCGAGTTGGGGACTAGCGGGAGTAGAGCAGTACTTC. It specifies CASSPSWGLAGVEQYF.

The CDR3 sequence: CASSWSGSINYEQYF. In DNA form, the CDR3 reads TGTGCCAGCAGTTGGAGCGGGAGTATTAACTACGAGCAGTACTTC. V usage is TRBV27 and J usage is TRBJ2-7; 8 bases are shared with TRBD2. Unmatched junction bases numbered 8, after V lost 4 bases and J lost 3 bases. The CDR3 has 15 amino acids. Germline V gives CDR1 MNHEY, CDR2 SMNVEV (reference sequence).

The V gene is TRBV7-9, the J gene TRBJ1-1; D call uncertain. The CDR3 spans 13 residues. V shed 1 base and J shed 6 bases, with 9 bases lying between them. Germline V gene sequence: CDR1 SEHNR, CDR2 FQNEAQ (reference sequence). The CDR3 is CASSLDLHSEAFF. The CDR3 region has the DNA TGTGCCAGCAGCTTAGATCTGCATTCTGAAGCTTTCTTT.

The V and J genes are TRBV27 and TRBJ2-7; TRBD2 aligns across 10 bases. CDR3 length equals 15 residues. V lost 10 bases, J lost 0 bases, and 9 bases stayed unmatched. The germline gives CDR1 MNHEY, CDR2 SMNVEV (reference sequence). CDR3 nucleotides: TGTGCCACCGGATTAGCGGGAGGACACTCCTACGAGCAGTACTTC. Encoded protein: CATGLAGGHSYEQYF.

The rearrangement uses TRBV7-3 and TRBJ2-2; TRBD2 matches 9 bases. Germline V gives CDR1 SGHTA, CDR2 FQGTGA. This CDR3 spans 17 amino acids. Losses at the gene ends were 1 base for V and 5 bases for J; bases not matched to a gene: 8. CDR3 DNA: TGTGCCAGCAGCTTAATGGGGCTAGCGGGAATAACCGGGGAGCTGTTTTTT. It is translated as CASSLMGLAGITGELFF.

The rearrangement uses TRBV5-4 and TRBJ2-5, with D maybe TRBD2 (6 bases). V lost 0 bases and J 4 bases, leaving 13 bases between the germline ends. CDR1 SGHNT and CDR2 YYREEE come from the germline V gene (reference sequence). This CDR3 comprises 15 residues. CDR3 nucleotides: TGTGCCAGCAGCTTGGCGGGACTGGCAATAGAGACCCAGTACTTC. It codes for CASSLAGLAIETQYF.

The chain combines TRBV5-4 with TRBJ2-2; 9 bases map to TRBD2. The length of the CDR3 is 15 residues. V shed 4 bases and J 9 bases; nucleotides not matched to a gene: 10. Germline V lookup: CDR1 SGHNT, CDR2 YYREEE (reference sequence). The DNA for the CDR3 is TGTGCCAGCAGCGCACTAGAGCGGGAGGACCGGGAGCTGTTTTTT. This codes for CASSALEREDRELFF.

The chain has TRBV27 and TRBJ2-1; weak D call: TRBD2 (6 bases). CDR3 length equals 14 residues. V was pared by 6 bases and J by 7 bases, with 16 bases between. Germline CDR1 and CDR2: MNHEY and SMNVEV (reference sequence). The CDR3 reads CASREGSFGNEQFF. As DNA, the CDR3 is TGTGCCAGCAGGGAGGGATCCTTTGGGAATGAGCAGTTCTTC.

V and J are TRBV6-4 and TRBJ2-1, with 10 bases fitting TRBD2. V dropped 5 bases and J dropped 2; count of bases not matched to a gene: 6. Germline V gene lookup returns CDR1 MRHNA and CDR2 SNTAGT. The CDR3 extends over 16 amino acids. The CDR3 loop reads CASSPGTSVAYNEQFF. The CDR3 DNA reads TGTGCCAGCAGTCCCGGGACTAGCGTTGCCTACAATGAGCAGTTCTTC.

CDR3 residues: CASRRAASMSSGELFF. The CDR3 region has the DNA TGTGCCAGTAGGAGGGCAGCCAGTATGTCGTCCGGGGAGCTGTTTTTT. V and J are TRBV19 and TRBJ2-2; D might be TRBD2 (5 bases). V was pared by 6 bases and J by 6 bases, with 20 bases between. Germline V gene data show CDR1 as LNHDA and CDR2 as SQIVND (reference sequence). The CDR3 is made up of 16 amino acids.

J is TRBJ2-1 and V is TRBV9; D is unclear. V lost 0 bases and J 6 bases, leaving 4 bases between the germline ends. This CDR3 region has 12 residues. Germline V gene lookup returns CDR1 SGDLS and CDR2 YYNGEE. The CDR3 spells CASSVDVNEQFF. The CDR3, as DNA: TGTGCCAGCAGCGTAGACGTCAATGAGCAGTTCTTC. The full variable domain, with the rest looked up from reference TRBV9 and TRBJ2-1, is DSGVTQTPKHLITATGQRVTLRCSPRSGDLSVYWYQQSLDQGLQFLIQYYNGEERAKGNILERFSAQQFPDLHSELNLSSLELGDSALYFCASSVDVNEQFFGPGTRLTVL.

The rearrangement joins TRBV7-9 to TRBJ2-5; possibly TRBD1 or TRBD2 for D (6 bases each). The DNA end lines up better with TRBJ2-7; the J call may be wrong. The germline CDR1 and CDR2 sequences are SEHNR and FQNEAQ (reference sequence). The CDR3 consists of 14 residues. The CDR3 protein is CASSDEEGAYEQYF. The CDR3 coding sequence is TGTGCCAGCAGCGACGAGGAGGGGGCCTACGAGCAGTACTTC.

This clone was seen only once. The chain joins TRBV7-8 to TRBJ2-1; 7 bases match TRBD1. Germline CDR1 is SGHVS and CDR2 is FQNEAQ. V was clipped by 0 bases and J by 2 bases; unmatched bases: 19. The CDR3 is 21 amino acids. CDR3 DNA sequence: TGTGCCAGCAGCTTAGCCTTTCTCACAGGAGACAGGGCGGCTCCCTACAATGAGCAGTTCTTC. Translation gives CASSLAFLTGDRAAPYNEQFF.

The chain carries TRBV19 and TRBJ2-2, with 7 nucleotides matching TRBD2. CDR1 LNHDA and CDR2 SQIVND come from the germline V gene (reference sequence). Trimming at V came to 3 bases and at J to 5 bases, leaving 6 bases not matched to a gene. This CDR3 contains 15 residues. CDR3 coding DNA: TGTGCCAGTAGTATGGGTTTCGGGGGGACCGGGGAGCTGTTTTTT. Residues: CASSMGFGGTGELFF.

The CDR3 spells CASSEGVSSYNEQFF. For the CDR3, the DNA is TGTGCCAGCAGTGAAGGGGTGAGCTCCTACAATGAGCAGTTCTTC. This chain joins TRBV2 and TRBJ2-1; no clear D. The V gene lost 1 base and the J gene lost 0 bases, with 7 bases spanning the gap. The CDR3 has 15 amino acids. CDR1 and CDR2 from the germline V gene are SNHLY and FYNNEI.

The chain couples TRBV28 to TRBJ2-3; D perhaps matches TRBD2 (5 bases). This CDR3 comprises 10 residues. Trimming took off 8 bases at V and 5 bases at J, with 5 bases between the two ends. Germline V gene data show CDR1 as MDHEN and CDR2 as SYDVKM. In DNA form, the CDR3 reads TGTGCCAGCCGGGGAGATACGCAGTATTTT. Translation gives CASRGDTQYF.

The chain links TRBV6-6 to TRBJ2-5; 14 nucleotides line up with TRBD2. The CDR3 is made up of 16 amino acids. Per the germline V gene, CDR1 is MNHNY and CDR2 is SVGAGI (reference sequence). Germline trimming cut 7 bases from V and 4 bases from J; bases unmatched to any gene: 8. DNA of the CDR3: TGTGCCAGCACGTTAGGGACTAGCGGGAGTCGAGAGACCCAGTACTTC. Translation gives CASTLGTSGSRETQYF.

This clone was observed a single time. The genes are TRBV6-5 and TRBJ1-6; D is ambiguous. There are 16 residues in the CDR3. V was trimmed by 0 bases and J by 7 bases, leaving 13 bases between them. Per germline, CDR1 MNHEY and CDR2 SVGAGI. In DNA form, the CDR3 reads TGTGCCAGCAGTTACTCGACGCTAGGTATCAATTCACCCCTCCACTTT. Encoded protein: CASSYSTLGINSPLHF.

About this clone: In the same sample, other DNA sequences code for this CDR3. The chain employs TRBV9 and TRBJ2-7; D ambiguous. The CDR3 runs 13 residues. Germline-derived CDR1 and CDR2 are SGDLS and YYNGEE. V was trimmed by 1 base and J by 3 bases, leaving 8 bases between them. The chain's CDR3 is CASSVTPNYEQYF. The CDR3 region has the DNA TGTGCCAGCAGCGTAACCCCAAACTACGAGCAGTACTTC. Complete variable domain (other parts from reference TRBV9 and TRBJ2-7): DSGVTQTPKHLITATGQRVTLRCSPRSGDLSVYWYQQSLDQGLQFLIQYYNGEERAKGNILERFSAQQFPDLHSELNLSSLELGDSALYFCASSVTPNYEQYFGPGTRLTVT.

J is TRBJ1-3 and V is TRBV7-6; D is undetermined. The CDR3 consists of 19 residues. Per germline, CDR1 SGHVS and CDR2 FNYEAQ. Trimming left V 2 bases short and J 4 bases short, with 24 bases between. Here the CDR3 DNA reads TGTGCCAGCAGCTTATTTGGGCCATGGTTTGAAGGGTCCGGAAACACCATATATTTT. Amino acids: CASSLFGPWFEGSGNTIYF.

Concerning this clone itself: The sample holds other DNA sequences that translate to the same CDR3. The J gene is TRBJ1-1, the V gene TRBV5-8; D ambiguous. Trimming stripped 1 base from V and 1 base from J, with 5 bases between. The CDR3 has 13 amino acids. Germline CDR1 is SGHTS and CDR2 is YDEGEE. The CDR3: CASSLSPNTEAFF. CDR3 sequence (DNA): TGTGCCAGCAGCTTGAGCCCGAACACTGAAGCTTTCTTT.

The chain combines TRBV5-6 with TRBJ2-5; D is unresolved. The end of the DNA aligns better with TRBJ2-7, so the J call may be wrong. The CDR3 spans 11 residues. Germline-derived CDR1 and CDR2 are SGHDT and YYEEEE. The DNA of the CDR3 is TGTGCCAGCAGCCTCTCTGGCGAGCAGTACTTC. It specifies CASSLSGEQYF.

This clone was seen a single time. The V gene is TRBV2, the J gene TRBJ1-5; TRBD1 might be the D (5 bases). The CDR3 covers 15 residues. The germline gives CDR1 SNHLY, CDR2 FYNNEI. V was trimmed by 4 bases and J by 3 bases, leaving 13 bases between them. CDR3 sequence reads: CASSAGTGINQPQHF. The CDR3 DNA sequence: TGTGCCAGCAGTGCGGGGACGGGAATCAATCAGCCCCAGCATTTT. Full variable domain (missing parts from reference TRBV2 and TRBJ1-5): EPEVTQTPSHQVTQMGQEVILRCVPISNHLYFYWYRQILGQKVEFLVSFYNNEISEKSEIFDDQFSVERPDGSNFTLKIRSTKLEDSAMYFCASSAGTGINQPQHFGDGTRLSIL.

This clone is a singleton in its sample. The junction departs from the called germline gene at one end, perhaps through a read error. This chain links TRBV2 with TRBJ1-5, with D unclear. The CDR3 covers 12 residues. CDR1 and CDR2 (germline): SNHLY, FYNNEI. In DNA, the CDR3 is TGTGCCAGCAGCAGTGGCAATCAGCCCCGGCATTTT. Translation: CASSSGNQPRHF.

J is TRBJ1-1 and V is TRBV2; TRBD1 aligns across 7 bases. V lost 4 bases to trimming and J lost 6 bases; unmatched junction nucleotides: 20. The germline V gene has CDR1 SNHLY and CDR2 FYNNEI. The CDR3 totals 18 residues. CDR3 protein: CASSGALQGRDSRAEAFF. The CDR3 DNA reads TGTGCCAGCAGTGGGGCACTTCAAGGGCGGGACAGTAGGGCTGAAGCTTTCTTT.

The genes are TRBV9 and TRBJ1-5; TRBD1 aligns across 8 bases. V was pared by 2 bases and J by 5 bases, with 3 bases of the junction left unmatched. Looked up from germline, CDR1 is SGDLS and CDR2 is YYNGEE. The CDR3 contains 14 residues. The CDR3 spells CASSVGTGYQPQHF. The CDR3 DNA reads TGTGCCAGCAGCGTTGGGACAGGATATCAGCCCCAGCATTTT.